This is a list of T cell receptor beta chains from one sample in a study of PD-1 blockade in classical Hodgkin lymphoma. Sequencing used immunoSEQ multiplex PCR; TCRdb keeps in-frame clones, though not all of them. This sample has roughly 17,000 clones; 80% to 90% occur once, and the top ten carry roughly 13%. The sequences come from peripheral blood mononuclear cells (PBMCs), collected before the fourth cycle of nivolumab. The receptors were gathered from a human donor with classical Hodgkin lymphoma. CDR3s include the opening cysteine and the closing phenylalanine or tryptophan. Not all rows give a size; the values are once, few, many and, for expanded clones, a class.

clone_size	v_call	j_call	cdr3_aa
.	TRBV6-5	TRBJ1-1	CASSDPGSEAFF
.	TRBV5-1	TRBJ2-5	CASAGAAGTQETQYF
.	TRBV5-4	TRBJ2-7	CASSFEQGYEQYF
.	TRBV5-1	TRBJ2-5	CASSARGTGMETQYF
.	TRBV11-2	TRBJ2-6	CASSLGRRAGANVLTF
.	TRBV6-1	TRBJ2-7	CASSGAGPRSGEQYF
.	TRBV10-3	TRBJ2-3	CAISDYSGTTTDTQYF
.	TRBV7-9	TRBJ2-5	CASSLEQLFQETQYF
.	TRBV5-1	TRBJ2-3	CASRRQGDTQYF
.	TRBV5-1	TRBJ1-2	CASSLDGTASQYTF
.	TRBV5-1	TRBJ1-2	CASSLDSGPYGYTF
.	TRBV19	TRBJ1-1	CASSIHSGGNTEAFF
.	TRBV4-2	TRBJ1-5	CASSQGFGTQPQHF
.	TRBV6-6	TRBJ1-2	CASRPLRPGHGYTF
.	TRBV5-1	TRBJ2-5	CASSLATGKGETQYF
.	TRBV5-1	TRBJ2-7	CASSDTTGGGEQYF
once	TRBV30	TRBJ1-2	CAWKDGGVYYGYTF
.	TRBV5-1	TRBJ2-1	CASSLGQGDEQFF
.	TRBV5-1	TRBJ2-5	CASSLSGIEGETQYF
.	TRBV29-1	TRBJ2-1	CSVGETGTSGAEQFF
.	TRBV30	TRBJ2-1	CALGLGGPNEQFF
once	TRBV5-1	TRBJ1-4	CASSTAGMINEKLFF
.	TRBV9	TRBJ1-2	CASSAAPRATFYGYTF
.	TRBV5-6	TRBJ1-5	CASSLVGGGYQPQHF
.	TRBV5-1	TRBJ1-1	CASSLQGPVMNTEAFF
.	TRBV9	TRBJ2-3	CASSVLGLAGAELPSTDTQYF
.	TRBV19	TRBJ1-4	CASSPLNRGSTNEKLFF
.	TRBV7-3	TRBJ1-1	CASSLSPAAINTEAFF
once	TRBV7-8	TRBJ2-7	CASSLVQGGEQYF
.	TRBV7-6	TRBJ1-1	CASSLGRGTHTEAFF
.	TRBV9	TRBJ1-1	CASSPRTFTEAFF
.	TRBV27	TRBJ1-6	CASSLQSNSPLHF
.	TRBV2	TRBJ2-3	CASSETPLSGGEDTQYF
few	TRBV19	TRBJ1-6	CASSLQYGTKSPLHF
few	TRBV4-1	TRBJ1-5	CASGDGGGAGQPQHF
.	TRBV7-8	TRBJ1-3	CASSLFADRGGNTIYF
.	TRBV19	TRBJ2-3	CASSAGLAGVTDTQYF
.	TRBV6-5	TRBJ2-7	CASRDRLSYEQYF
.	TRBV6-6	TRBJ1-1	CASSSPGQGWTEAFF
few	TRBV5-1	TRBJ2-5	CASSLVAGERETQYF
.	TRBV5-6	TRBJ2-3	CASSRTSGGTTDTQYF
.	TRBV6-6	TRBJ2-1	CASSYEWGSYNEQFF
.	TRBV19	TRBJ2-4	CASMLAGGGIQYF
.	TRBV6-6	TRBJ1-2	CASSFRTGLNYGYTF
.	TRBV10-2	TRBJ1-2	CASRPGGGGYTF